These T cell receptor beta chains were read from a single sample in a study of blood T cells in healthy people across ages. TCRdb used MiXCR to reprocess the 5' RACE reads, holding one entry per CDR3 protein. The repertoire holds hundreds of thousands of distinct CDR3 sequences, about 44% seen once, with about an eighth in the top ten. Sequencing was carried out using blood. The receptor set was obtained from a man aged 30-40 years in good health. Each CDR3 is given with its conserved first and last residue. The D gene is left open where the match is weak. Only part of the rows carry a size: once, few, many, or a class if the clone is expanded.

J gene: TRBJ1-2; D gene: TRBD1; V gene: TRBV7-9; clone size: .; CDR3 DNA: TGTGCCAGCAGAGAGGGGGCTGACTATGGCTACACCTTC; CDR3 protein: CASREGADYGYTF
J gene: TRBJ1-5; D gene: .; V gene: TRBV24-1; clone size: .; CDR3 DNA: TGTGCCACCAGTGAACCGGGACCTAATCAGCCCCAGCATTTT; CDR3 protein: CATSEPGPNQPQHF
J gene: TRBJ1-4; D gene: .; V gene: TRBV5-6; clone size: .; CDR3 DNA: TGTGCCAGCAGCTTATGGGATGAAAAACTGTTTTTT; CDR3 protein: CASSLWDEKLFF
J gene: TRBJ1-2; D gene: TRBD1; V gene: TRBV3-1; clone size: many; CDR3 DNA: TGTGCCAGCAGCCGGTCCGGGACAGGCGGCTACACCTTC; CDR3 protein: CASSRSGTGGYTF
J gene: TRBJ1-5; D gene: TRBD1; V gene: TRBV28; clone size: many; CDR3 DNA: TGTGCCAGCAGCCCTCAGACAGGGCCCACCAGCAATCAGCCCCAGCATTTT; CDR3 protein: CASSPQTGPTSNQPQHF
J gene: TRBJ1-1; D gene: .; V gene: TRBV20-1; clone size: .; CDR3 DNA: TGCAGTGCTAGACCCCCCGGGAAGAACACTGAAGCTTTCTTT; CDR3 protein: CSARPPGKNTEAFF
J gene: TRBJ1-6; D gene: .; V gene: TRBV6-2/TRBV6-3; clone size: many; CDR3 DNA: TGTGCCAGCAGCCCCCCCGGGACAATGACTTCACCCCTCCACTTT; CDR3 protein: CASSPPGTMTSPLHF
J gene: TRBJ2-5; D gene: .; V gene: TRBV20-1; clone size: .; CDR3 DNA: TGCAGTGCCTCCAGATTACCCCAAGAGACCCAGTACTTC; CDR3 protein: CSASRLPQETQYF
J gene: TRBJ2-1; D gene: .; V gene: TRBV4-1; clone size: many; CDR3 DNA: TGCGCCAGCAGCCAAGACAGGATTAAGGGTGGTGAGCAGTTCTTC; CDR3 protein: CASSQDRIKGGEQFF
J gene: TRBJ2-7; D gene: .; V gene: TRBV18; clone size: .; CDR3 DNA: TGTGCCAGCTCACCGTCTTCGGGTTCCGATTCCTACGAGCAGTACTTC; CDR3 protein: CASSPSSGSDSYEQYF
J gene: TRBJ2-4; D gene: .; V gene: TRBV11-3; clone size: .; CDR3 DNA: TGTGCCAGCAGCCCCGGACTCCTACCGGGACTAGCCAAAAACATTCAGTACTTC; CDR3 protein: CASSPGLLPGLAKNIQYF
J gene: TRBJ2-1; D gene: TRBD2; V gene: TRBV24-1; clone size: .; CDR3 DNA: TGTGCCACCACCTCTAGCGGGGGGGTTTACAATGAGCAGTTCTTC; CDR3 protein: CATTSSGGVYNEQFF
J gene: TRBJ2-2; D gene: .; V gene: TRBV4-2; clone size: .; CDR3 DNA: TGTGCCAGCAGCCAAGTACAGGGTTTTACCGGGGAGCTGTTTTTT; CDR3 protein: CASSQVQGFTGELFF
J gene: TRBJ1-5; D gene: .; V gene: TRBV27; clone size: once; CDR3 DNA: TGTGCCAGCAGGCGAGGACGGACTAATCAGCCCCAGCATTTT; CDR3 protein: CASRRGRTNQPQHF
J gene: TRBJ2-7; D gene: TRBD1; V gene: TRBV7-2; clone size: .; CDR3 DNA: TGTGCCAGCAGCTTAGGTGGGACAGGTATCTACGAGCAGTACTTC; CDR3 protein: CASSLGGTGIYEQYF
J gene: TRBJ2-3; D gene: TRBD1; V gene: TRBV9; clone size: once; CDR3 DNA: TGTGCCAGCAGCGTTGGACAGGGGGCGCAAACGCAGTATTTT; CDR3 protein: CASSVGQGAQTQYF
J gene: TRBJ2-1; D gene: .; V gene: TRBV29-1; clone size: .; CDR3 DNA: TGCAGCGTTGAAGCTCAGGGGAATGAGCAGTTCTTC; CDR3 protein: CSVEAQGNEQFF
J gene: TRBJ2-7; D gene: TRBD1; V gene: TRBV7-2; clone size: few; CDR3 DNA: TGTGCCAGCAGCCCGGACAGGCGAAGTCCCTACGAGCAGTACTTC; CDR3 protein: CASSPDRRSPYEQYF
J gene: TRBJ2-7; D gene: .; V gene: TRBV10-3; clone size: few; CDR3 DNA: TGTGCCATCAGGACACAGGGAAACGAGCAGTACTTC; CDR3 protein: CAIRTQGNEQYF
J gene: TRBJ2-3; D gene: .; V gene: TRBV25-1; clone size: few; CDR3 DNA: TGTGCCAGCAGACCTCAGGGAAATACGCAGTATTTT; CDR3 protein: CASRPQGNTQYF
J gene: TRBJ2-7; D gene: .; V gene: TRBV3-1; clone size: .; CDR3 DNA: TGTGCCAGCAGCCAGATAGGGTTCTACGAGCAGTACTTC; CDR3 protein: CASSQIGFYEQYF
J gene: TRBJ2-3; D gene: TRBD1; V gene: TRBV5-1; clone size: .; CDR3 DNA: TGCGCCAGCAGCCCCTTGTCTGGACCGGGACAGGGGGCAGGTACGCAGTATTTT; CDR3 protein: CASSPLSGPGQGAGTQYF
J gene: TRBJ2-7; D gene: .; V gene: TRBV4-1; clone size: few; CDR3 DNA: TGCGCCAGCAGCCATATTCGCGGGACATCCAACTCCTACGAGCAGTACTTC; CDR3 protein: CASSHIRGTSNSYEQYF
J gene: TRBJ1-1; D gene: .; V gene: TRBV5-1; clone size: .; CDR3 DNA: TGCGCCAGCAGCTTTAGGCCGACAGTGCTGAACACTGAAGCTTTCTTT; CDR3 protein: CASSFRPTVLNTEAFF
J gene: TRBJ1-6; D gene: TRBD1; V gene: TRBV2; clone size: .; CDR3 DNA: TGTGCCAGCAGTGAAGCGTCAGGGGGCCCACCCCTCCACTTT; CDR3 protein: CASSEASGGPPLHF
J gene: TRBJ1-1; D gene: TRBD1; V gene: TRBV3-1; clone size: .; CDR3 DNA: TGTGCCGGCAGCCACCCCCGGACAGGGGGTGGGAAGAACACTGAAGCTTTCTTT; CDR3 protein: CAGSHPRTGGGKNTEAFF
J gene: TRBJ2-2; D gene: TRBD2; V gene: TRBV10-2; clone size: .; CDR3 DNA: TGCGCCACCGGACTAGCGGGGGACACCGGGGAGCTGTTTTTT; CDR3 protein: CATGLAGDTGELFF
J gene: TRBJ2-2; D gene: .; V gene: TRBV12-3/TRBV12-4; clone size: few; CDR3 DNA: TGTGCCAGCAGTTTCGGTGGTGACACCGGGGAGCTGTTTTTT; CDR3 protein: CASSFGGDTGELFF
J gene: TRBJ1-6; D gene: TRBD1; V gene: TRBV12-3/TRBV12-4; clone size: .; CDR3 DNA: TGTGCCAGCAGTTCGGCAGGGGGATATAATTCACCCCTCCACTTT; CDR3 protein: CASSSAGGYNSPLHF
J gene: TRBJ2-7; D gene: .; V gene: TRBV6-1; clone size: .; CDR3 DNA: TGTGCCGGGGCGGACAGCAACTCCTACGAGCAGTACTTC; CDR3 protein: CAGADSNSYEQYF
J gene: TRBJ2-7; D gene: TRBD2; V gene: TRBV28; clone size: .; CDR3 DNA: TGTGCCAGCAGTTTATCTTGGGGACTAGCGGGGGACTACGAGCAGTACTTC; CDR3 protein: CASSLSWGLAGDYEQYF
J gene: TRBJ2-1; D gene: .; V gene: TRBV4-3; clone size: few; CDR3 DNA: TGCGCCAGCAGCTACGGACAGTCGGGGGATGAGCAGTTCTTC; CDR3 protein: CASSYGQSGDEQFF
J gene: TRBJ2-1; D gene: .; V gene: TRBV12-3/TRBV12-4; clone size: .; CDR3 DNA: TGTGCCAACAGCCTGTACATGAACTACGAGCAGTTCTTC; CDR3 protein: CANSLYMNYEQFF
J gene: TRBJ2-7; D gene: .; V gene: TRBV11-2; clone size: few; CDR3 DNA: TGTGCCAGCAGCCCAGCGGCCAGGGCAATCTACGAGCAGTACTTC; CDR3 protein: CASSPAARAIYEQYF
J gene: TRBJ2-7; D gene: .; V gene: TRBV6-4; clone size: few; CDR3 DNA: TGTGCCAGCAGGCTAGGGGTGGACGAGCAGTACTTC; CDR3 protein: CASRLGVDEQYF
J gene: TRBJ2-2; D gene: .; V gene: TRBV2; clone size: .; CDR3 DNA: TGTGCCAGCGGGGGGCGGGACACCGGGGAGCTGTTTTTT; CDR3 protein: CASGGRDTGELFF
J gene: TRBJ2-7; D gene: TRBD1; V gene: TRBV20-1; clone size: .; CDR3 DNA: TGCAGTGCTGGAACCGGGACAGGGAACCACGAGCAGTACTTC; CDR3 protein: CSAGTGTGNHEQYF
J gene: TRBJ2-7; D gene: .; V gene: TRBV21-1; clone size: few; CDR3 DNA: TGTGCCAGCAGCAAAGCTGGCCAGCAAACCTACGAGCAGTACTTC; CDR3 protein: CASSKAGQQTYEQYF
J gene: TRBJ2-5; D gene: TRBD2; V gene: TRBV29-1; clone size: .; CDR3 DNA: TGCAGCTTCGGACTAGCGGGGGAAGAGACCCAGTACTTC; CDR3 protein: CSFGLAGEETQYF
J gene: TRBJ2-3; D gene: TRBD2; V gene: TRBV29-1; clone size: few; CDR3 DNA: TGCAGCGCTTCAGGACTAGCGGGGGTCAACACAGATACGCAGTATTTT; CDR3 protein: CSASGLAGVNTDTQYF
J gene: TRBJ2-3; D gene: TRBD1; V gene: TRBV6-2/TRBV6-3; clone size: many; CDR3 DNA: TGTGCCAGCAGTGCCGGACAGGGGTTGACAGATACGCAGTATTTT; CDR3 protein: CASSAGQGLTDTQYF
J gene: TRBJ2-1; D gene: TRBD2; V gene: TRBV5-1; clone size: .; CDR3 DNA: TGCGCCAGCTCCCGGGGGGGAGACTACAATGAGCAGTTCTTC; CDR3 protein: CASSRGGDYNEQFF
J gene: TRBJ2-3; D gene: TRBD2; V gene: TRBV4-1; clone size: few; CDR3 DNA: TGCGCCAGCGTAGCGGGGAACACAGATACGCAGTATTTT; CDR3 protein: CASVAGNTDTQYF
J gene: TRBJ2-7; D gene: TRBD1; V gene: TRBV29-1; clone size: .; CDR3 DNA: TGCAGCGTTGGGACAGGGGATAAAGGCTACGAGCAGTACTTC; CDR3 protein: CSVGTGDKGYEQYF
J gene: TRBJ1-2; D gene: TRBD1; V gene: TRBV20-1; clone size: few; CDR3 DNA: TGCAGTGCTTCAGCCCCGACAGGGGGCGTCTATGGCTACACCTTC; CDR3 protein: CSASAPTGGVYGYTF
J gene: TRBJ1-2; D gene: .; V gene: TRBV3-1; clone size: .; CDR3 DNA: TGTGCCAGCAGCCAAGACGGGAGAAGTTCGGGTGGCTACACCTTC; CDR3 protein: CASSQDGRSSGGYTF
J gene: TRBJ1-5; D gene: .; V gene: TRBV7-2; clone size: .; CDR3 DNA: TGTGCCAGCAGCTTTCTACAGGGTAGGAACCAGCCCCAGCATTTT; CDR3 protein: CASSFLQGRNQPQHF
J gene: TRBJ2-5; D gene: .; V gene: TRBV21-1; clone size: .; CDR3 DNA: TGTGCCAGCAGCGCCCACGAGGGGGAGACCCAGTACTTC; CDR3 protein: CASSAHEGETQYF
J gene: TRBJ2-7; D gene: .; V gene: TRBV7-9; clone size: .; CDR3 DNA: TGTGCCAGCAGCCCCTCCGGGCGGGGTTTGGACGAGCAGTACTTC; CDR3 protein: CASSPSGRGLDEQYF
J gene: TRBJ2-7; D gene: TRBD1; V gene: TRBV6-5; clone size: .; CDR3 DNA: TGTGCCAGCAGTTCCGGGACAGGGGGTGTCTACGAGCAGTACTTC; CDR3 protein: CASSSGTGGVYEQYF
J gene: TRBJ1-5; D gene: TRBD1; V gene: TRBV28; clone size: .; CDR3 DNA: TGTGCCAGCAGGCCCGGGACAGCTACCCAGCATTTT; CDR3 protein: CASRPGTATQHF
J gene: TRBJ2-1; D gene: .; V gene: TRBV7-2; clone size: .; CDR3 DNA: TGTGCCAGCAGCTTAAGCAGGGGAACTGTGAATGAGCAGTTCTTC; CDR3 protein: CASSLSRGTVNEQFF